Reported below is one TCR beta chain. No antigen is known for it. This record belongs to a study of graft-versus-host responses after intestinal transplantation. Turning to the study itself: Tacrolimus plus steroids were given to all recipients for about 3 years, preceded by anti-thymocyte globulin induction. Overall study findings and caveats: Maximum circulating GvH clone levels tracked with early post-transplant HvG decreases.

Germline V CDR1 and CDR2: SGHDT, YYEEEE. The CDR3 consists of 15 residues. Unmatched junction bases numbered 5, after V lost 0 bases and J lost 7 bases. Sequencing was performed with immunoSEQ multiplex PCR; in TCRdb, only in-frame clones are kept and a portion is missing. The sample holds approximately 15,000 clones, roughly 88% seen once. The starting material was PBMCs, obtained 110 days after intestinal transplant. The chain combines TRBV5-6 with TRBJ2-7; TRBD2 matches 12 bases. The receptor was derived from a human patient who received an intestinal transplant, so some T cells may come from the graft donor. The CDR3 loop reads CASSLVLAGGREQYF. CDR3 DNA: TGTGCCAGCAGCTTGGTGCTAGCGGGAGGGCGTGAGCAGTACTTC. Using reference TRBV5-6 and TRBJ2-7 for the parts outside the CDR3, the full variable domain is DAGVTQSPTHLIKTRGQQVTLRCSPKSGHDTVSWYQQALGQGPQFIFQYYEEEERQRGNFPDRFSGHQFPNYSSELNVNALLLGDSALYLCASSLVLAGGREQYFGPGTRLTVT.